This T cell receptor (beta chain) appears in the sequencing data of a study of blood T cell repertoires in COVID-19 (dated by TCRdb to the early 2020s). Study-level background: The collaborator samples originated in the United States, Italy and Spain and spanned the acute and convalescent phases of COVID-19. The material from the prospective study consisted of cDNA or gDNA derived from T cells, B-cell-depleted T cells, or PBMCs. Deeply sampled blood TCRbeta repertoires from subjects exposed to, actively infected with, or recovered from COVID-19 were included in the dataset. A freely available public database, intended as a resource for researchers studying the immune response to SARS-CoV-2, is where the repertoires were released. The samples were drawn from the first 160 participants of the ongoing ImmuneRACE study and from 950 to 1,500 subjects provided by 6 global collaborators. Nearly every sample came with metadata listing a de-identified subject ID, COVID-19 status, age in years and sex. Where available, HLA class I and class II types were taken from metadata supplied by the sample provider and were not determined by assay-based typing.

Comments on this clone: The antigen it recognizes is unknown. No quality values exist for individual bases; no much larger clone is one base distant.

Overall results and qualifications from the work: The amount of clinical and demographic metadata varied by source and participant and was provided uncurated.

TCRbeta CDR3 regions were amplified from genomic DNA by means of the immunoSEQ Assay, a bias-controlled multiplex PCR. Per the authors' processing: The number of nucleated cells in each sample was estimated by amplification of reference gene primers within the assay. Sequence reads were collapsed and filtered to measure the absolute abundance of every unique TCRbeta CDR3 rearrangement. Productive Simpson clonality was computed per sample as the square root of Simpson's diversity index over productive rearrangements. The source is immuneACCESS, and TCRdb retained only in-frame sequences with V and J called. Part of the clones is not carried over; for the studies checked, unresolved V genes explain less than half of this, and the remainder is unexplained. That table is the source of V, J and clone size, and D and trimming were worked out from the DNA. This sample comprises roughly 43,000 clones, 88% of them detected only once. Approximately 5% of the sample lies in the top ten.

Each collaborating institution followed its own protocols to collect whole blood in K2EDTA tubes. For TCRbeta analysis, collaborators shipped samples in one of three forms: frozen whole blood, isolated PBMCs, or DNA extracted from either of those sample types. CDR1 is given as SGHRS and CDR2 as YFSETQ, both from the germline V gene. The CDR3 measures 15 amino acids from cysteine to phenylalanine. The retained sequence is limited to the CDR3, 45 bases, with the frame set at the first base. The junction shows trimming of 6 bases on V and 4 bases on J, and the gene matches do not reach 5 bases of it. Sequencing was performed on peripheral blood. The V and J genes are TRBV5-1 and TRBJ2-1; 12 bases in between match TRBD2. This TCR derives from a human donor in a cohort sampled during active COVID-19. The CDR3 has the sequence CASTLAGGKYNEQFF. The bases are TGCGCCAGCACTCTAGCGGGAGGGAAATACAATGAGCAGTTCTTC.